The entry below gives a single TCR beta chain sequence along with its context. What it binds is unknown. Germline V gene lookup returns CDR1 MRHNA and CDR2 SNTAGT. V dropped 4 bases and J dropped 4; count of bases not matched to a gene: 0. CDR3 length: 13 residues. Between the mid-2010s and the late 2010s, patients underwent resection in Japan or China. This specimen comes from a study of immune evolution from preneoplasia to lung adenocarcinoma. Findings and limits, study-wide: Highest clonality occurred in KRAS-mutant, not EGFR-mutant or double wild-type, nodules.

Libraries were prepared by immunoSEQ multiplex PCR; TCRdb keeps only in-frame clonotypes and omits some of them. This sample has fewer than 12,000 clones, with roughly 80% found just once. This sequence originates from a person in their 70s with lung adenocarcinoma. Sequenced material: FFPE minimally invasive lung adenocarcinoma tissue. The V and J genes are TRBV6-4 and TRBJ2-2; TRBD2 aligns across 7 bases. The CDR3 DNA reads as TGTGCCAGCAGTGGGACTAGCACCGGGGAGCTGTTTTTT. Protein: CASSGTSTGELFF.